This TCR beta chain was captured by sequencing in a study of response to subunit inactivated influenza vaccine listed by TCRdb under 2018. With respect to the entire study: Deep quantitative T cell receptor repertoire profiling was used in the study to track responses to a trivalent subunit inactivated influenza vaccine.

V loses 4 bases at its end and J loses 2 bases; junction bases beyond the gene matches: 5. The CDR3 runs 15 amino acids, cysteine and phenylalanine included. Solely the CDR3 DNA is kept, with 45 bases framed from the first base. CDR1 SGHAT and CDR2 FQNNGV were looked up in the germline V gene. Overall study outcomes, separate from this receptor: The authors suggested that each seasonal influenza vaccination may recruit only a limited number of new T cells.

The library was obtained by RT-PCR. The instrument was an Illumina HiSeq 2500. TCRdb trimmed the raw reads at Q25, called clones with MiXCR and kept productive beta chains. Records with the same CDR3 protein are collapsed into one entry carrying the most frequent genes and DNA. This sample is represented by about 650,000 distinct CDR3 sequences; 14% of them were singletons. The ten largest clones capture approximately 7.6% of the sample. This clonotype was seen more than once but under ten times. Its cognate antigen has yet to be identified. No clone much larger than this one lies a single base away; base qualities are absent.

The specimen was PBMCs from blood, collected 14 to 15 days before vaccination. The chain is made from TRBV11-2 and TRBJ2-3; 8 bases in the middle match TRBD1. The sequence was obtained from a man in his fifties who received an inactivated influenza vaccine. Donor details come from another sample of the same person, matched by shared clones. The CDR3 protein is CASSSWTGLTDTQYF. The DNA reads TGTGCCAGCAGCTCCTGGACAGGGCTCACAGATACGCAGTATTTT.